The 7 T cell receptor beta chains below were found in one sample sequenced in a study of tumor-infiltrating lymphocytes in localized non-small cell lung cancer. Measured with immunoSEQ multiplex PCR; TCRdb has only the in-frame clones, and not every one. The table records around 7,200 clones, over 60% of them present only once. The source material was lung tumor tissue. The receptor set was obtained from a human donor with non-small cell lung cancer.

The chain uses TRBV11-3 and TRBJ1-1, with D hard to call. V was shortened by 4 bases and J by 3 bases, with 6 bases between the two germline ends. Germline CDR1 is SGHNT and CDR2 is YENEEA. The CDR3 loop spans 12 amino acids. The CDR3 spells CASSSWDTEAFF. As DNA, the CDR3 is TGTGCCAGCAGCTCTTGGGACACTGAAGCTTTCTTT.

The J gene is TRBJ1-1, the V gene TRBV29-1, with D possibly TRBD1 on 5 matching bases. The ends were cut back, 6 bases at V and 1 base at J, with 12 bases in the middle. The CDR3 sequence is 13 residues long. Per the germline V gene, CDR1 is SQVTM and CDR2 is ANQGSEA. Here the CDR3 reads CSVRQRENTEAFF. For the CDR3, the DNA is TGCAGCGTAAGACAGAGAGAGAACACTGAAGCTTTCTTT. The full variable domain, completed using reference TRBV29-1 and TRBJ1-1, is SAVISQKPSRDICQRGTSLTIQCQVDSQVTMMFWYRQQPGQSLTLIATANQGSEATYESGFVIDKFPISRPNLTFSTLTVSNMSPEDSSIYLCSVRQRENTEAFFGQGTRLTVV.

The chain links TRBV7-2 to TRBJ2-2; 8 bases align to TRBD2. From germline, CDR1 is SGHTA and CDR2 FQGNSA. V lost 0 bases, J lost 3 bases, and 6 bases stayed unmatched. The CDR3 is made up of 17 amino acids. In DNA form, the CDR3 reads TGTGCCAGCAGCTTAGCGCCAGGTAGCGGGGACACCGGGGAGCTGTTTTTT. It yields the protein CASSLAPGSGDTGELFF.

The rearrangement uses TRBV10-3 and TRBJ1-5; D unresolved. Germline V gene data show CDR1 as ENHRY and CDR2 as SYGVKD. The V gene lost 6 bases and the J gene lost 0 bases, with 3 bases spanning the gap. CDR3 length: 12 residues. The CDR3 DNA reads TGTGCCATCAGCGATAGCAATCAGCCCCAGCATTTT. This gives the protein CAISDSNQPQHF.

The J gene is TRBJ1-1, the V gene TRBV19; 8 bases agree with TRBD1. Trimming took 4 bases from V and 10 from J; bases not matched to a gene: 5. CDR3 length: 12 residues. Germline assignment: CDR1 LNHDA and CDR2 SQIVND (reference sequence). The CDR3 DNA reads TGTGCCAGTAGTACTGGACAGGGAGCAGCTTTCTTT. This translates into CASSTGQGAAFF.

In regard to this clone: The junction does not match germline at one end; this may be a read error. The chain carries TRBV7-2 and TRBJ1-2; D is possibly TRBD1 (6 bases). Germline V gene sequence: CDR1 SGHTA, CDR2 FQGNSA. The CDR3 is 14 residues long. CDR3 DNA: TGTGCCAGCAGTTTAGGGGGATTTAACTATGGCTACACCTTC. Protein sequence: CASSLGGFNYGYTF. Full variable domain (outside the CDR3, taken from reference TRBV7-2 and TRBJ1-2): GAGVSQSPSNKVTEKGKDVELRCDPISGHTALYWYRQSLGQGLEFLIYFQGNSAPDKSGLPSDRFSAERTGGSVSTLTIQRTQQEDSAVYLCASSLGGFNYGYTFGSGTRLTVV.

The chain has TRBV11-2 and TRBJ1-1, with 12 positions matching TRBD1. This CDR3 region has 14 residues. Germline lookup yields CDR1 SGHAT and CDR2 FQNNGV. Losses at the gene ends were 6 bases for V and 10 bases for J; bases not matched to a gene: 9. The CDR3 loop is CASRGTGGGRVAFF. The DNA for the CDR3 is TGTGCCAGCAGGGGGACAGGGGGCGGCCGGGTAGCTTTCTTT.